This T cell receptor beta chain appears in the sequencing data of a study of cytomegalovirus exposure and HLA in healthy donors. Study observations and caveats: As was reported, the HLA-A and HLA-B alleles of most subjects were accurately predicted from TCR beta sequences. In a later analysis, parvovirus B19, influenza, CMV and Epstein-Barr virus appeared linked to several top co-occurrence clusters. Many donors shared some public TCRs, even though most TCR sequences were rare.

With respect to this clone: Its antigen is undetermined.

Germline CDR1 SGHDN, CDR2 FVKESK. The V gene lost 1 base and the J gene lost 3 bases, with 4 bases spanning the gap. This CDR3 is built from 12 residues. Vbeta (60) and Jbeta (13) primers were used in the PCR. The assay was immunoSEQ multiplex PCR, and TCRdb's table has in-frame clones only and misses some. The sample carries about 160,000 clones, approximately 81% recorded once. Sequenced input: PBMCs. The chain is built from TRBV14 and TRBJ2-7; D is uncertain. The sequence derives from a man between 18 and 29 years old in good health and CMV-seronegative. CDR3 nucleotides: TGTGCCAGCAGCCAAGTCCACTACGAGCAGTACTTC. Protein: CASSQVHYEQYF.